This entry lists 5 T cell receptor beta chains sequenced from one sample in a study of blood T cell repertoires in COVID-19. The protocol was immunoSEQ multiplex PCR, while the TCRdb copy is restricted to in-frame clones and leaves out a portion. The sample yields roughly 200,000 clones, around 89% seen once. Source material: PBMCs or T cells enriched from blood (not recorded which). Receptors were obtained from a man aged 30 to 39 who had recovered from COVID-19.

This clone came up once. This rearrangement joins TRBV25-1 to TRBJ1-2; D might be TRBD1 (5 bases). The V gene's germline CDR1 is MGHDK and CDR2 SYGVNS. The V end was cut by 6 bases, the J end by 8 bases, with 10 bases between. The CDR3 sequence is 11 residues long. In DNA form, the CDR3 reads TGTGCCAGCAGCTGGCCAGGGGGCTACACCTTC. Translating gives CASSWPGGYTF.

This rearrangement joins TRBV4-2 to TRBJ1-6, with D unresolved. CDR1 is LGHNA and CDR2 is YNFKEQ in the germline V gene. The CDR3 totals 14 residues. Trimming left V 1 base short and J 8 bases short, with 9 bases between. This CDR3 reads CASSQGLNYSPLHF. CDR3 in DNA: TGTGCCAGCAGCCAAGGTCTGAACTATTCACCCCTCCACTTT.

The chain is built from TRBV6-5 and TRBJ1-4; unclear D gene. V was trimmed by 0 bases and J by 6 bases, leaving 11 bases between them. CDR1 and CDR2 (germline): MNHEY, SVGAGI. The CDR3 is 15 amino acids. CDR3 nucleotide sequence: TGTGCCAGCAGTTACTCGTTCGGACTAGATGAAAAACTGTTTTTT. Translated: CASSYSFGLDEKLFF.

This clone has a single count. The rearrangement joins TRBV19 to TRBJ1-2, with D unclear. V lost 5 bases to trimming and J lost 0 bases, with 16 bases between them. CDR3 length equals 16 residues. Germline V lookup: CDR1 LNHDA, CDR2 SQIVND (reference sequence). The CDR3 here is CASSPGIKAANYGYTF. The CDR3, as DNA: TGTGCCAGTAGTCCGGGGATTAAGGCGGCTAACTATGGCTACACCTTC.

The chain combines TRBV13 with TRBJ1-2; 7 bases agree with TRBD1. V gave up 4 bases and J gave up 0 bases; unmatched junction bases: 11. Germline lookup yields CDR1 PRHDT and CDR2 FYEKMQ (reference sequence). The CDR3 sequence is 17 residues long. CDR3 sequence: CASSSGDGTDPNYGYTF. The CDR3 DNA is TGTGCCAGCAGCTCAGGGGACGGGACAGATCCTAACTATGGCTACACCTTC.